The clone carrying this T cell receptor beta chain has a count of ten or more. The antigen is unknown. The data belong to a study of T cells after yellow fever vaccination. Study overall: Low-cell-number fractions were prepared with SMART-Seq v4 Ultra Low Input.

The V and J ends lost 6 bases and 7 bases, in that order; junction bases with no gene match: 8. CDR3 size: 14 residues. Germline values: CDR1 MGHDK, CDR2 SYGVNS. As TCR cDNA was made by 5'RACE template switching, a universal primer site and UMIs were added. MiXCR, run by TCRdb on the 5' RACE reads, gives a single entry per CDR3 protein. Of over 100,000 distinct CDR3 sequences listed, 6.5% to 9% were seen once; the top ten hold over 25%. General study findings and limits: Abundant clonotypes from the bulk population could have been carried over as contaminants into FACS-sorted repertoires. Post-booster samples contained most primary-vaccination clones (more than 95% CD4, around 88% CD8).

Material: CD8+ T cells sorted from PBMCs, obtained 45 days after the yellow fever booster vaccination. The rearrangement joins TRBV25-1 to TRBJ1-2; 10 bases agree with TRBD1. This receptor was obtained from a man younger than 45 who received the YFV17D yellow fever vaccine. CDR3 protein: CASRGTGALGGYTF. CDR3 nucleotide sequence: TGTGCCAGCAGGGGGACAGGGGCCCTCGGTGGCTACACCTTC.